This T cell receptor beta chain was recovered during a study of blood T cell repertoires in COVID-19. In the study overall: The origin of the acute and convalescent COVID-19 samples was the United States, Italy and Spain. PBMCs, B-cell-depleted T cells, or T cells were the source of the cDNA or gDNA that made up the material.

Germline V gene lookup returns CDR1 SGHVS and CDR2 FQNEAQ. V lost 4 bases and J 4 bases, leaving 14 bases between the germline ends. This CDR3 region has 15 residues. As handled by the study authors: Amplifying reference gene primers gave estimates of nucleated cell counts. Clones were sequenced by immunoSEQ multiplex PCR, and TCRdb holds only the in-frame ones, with some missing. V, J and clone size derive from that table, while D and trimming were established from the DNA sequence. The data hold roughly 110,000 clones, with approximately 80% observed a single time. Sequencing was carried out using peripheral blood. The receptor's source is a woman aged 65 to 85 with acute or convalescent COVID-19. The rearrangement joins TRBV7-8 to TRBJ2-1; the D gene is possibly TRBD1 (5 bases). CDR3 loop: CASSSRALEYNEQFF. CDR3 nucleotides: TGTGCCAGCAGCTCCAGGGCCCTGGAGTACAATGAGCAGTTCTTC.